A selection of T cell receptor beta chains follows, all from one sample in a study of shared clonotypes between healthy human individuals. Assay used: immunoSEQ multiplex PCR; TCRdb lists only in-frame clones, some missing. The table has some 2.1 million clones, 93% seen once. Sequenced material: naive CD8+ T cells from PBMCs. These receptors were collected from a young man in good health. Some clones in this sample may be carry-over from other donors' samples. The CDR3 runs from the conserved cysteine through the conserved F or W. The order of the fields is V gene, J gene, clone size, D gene, CDR3 protein, CDR3 DNA. The D gene is left open where the match is weak. Clone size, where shown, is once, few, many, or a class for clones that have expanded.

>TRBV18|TRBJ2-2|NA|NA
CASSPTREGSTGELFF
TGTGCCAGCTCACCCACCAGAGAAGGATCCACCGGGGAGCTGTTTTTT
>TRBV4-3|TRBJ2-1|NA|NA
CASSQASLATYNEQFF
TGCGCCAGCAGCCAAGCCTCGCTAGCAACCTACAATGAGCAGTTCTTC
>TRBV2|TRBJ1-1|NA|NA
CASSPDPMGTEAFF
TGTGCCAGCAGTCCGGACCCGATGGGCACTGAAGCTTTCTTT
>TRBV4-3|TRBJ2-2|once|NA
CASSHVLRDLKPTGELFF
TGCGCCAGCAGCCACGTCCTACGGGACCTGAAACCCACCGGGGAGCTGTTTTTT
>TRBV6-6|TRBJ2-7|NA|TRBD1
CASSPDREFGLGQYF
TGTGCCAGCAGTCCCGACAGGGAGTTTGGCCTCGGGCAGTACTTC
>TRBV6-1|TRBJ1-5|once|NA
CASRGGFLPNQPQHF
TGTGCCAGCCGGGGGGGCTTCCTCCCCAATCAGCCCCAGCATTTT
>TRBV28|TRBJ2-7|NA|NA
CASSYGTPIVEQYF
TGTGCCAGCAGTTATGGCACTCCTATAGTCGAGCAGTACTTC
>TRBV28|TRBJ1-5|NA|NA
CASIHLNSNQPQHF
TGTGCCAGCATTCATCTAAATAGCAATCAGCCCCAGCATTTT
>TRBV27|TRBJ1-5|NA|NA
CASSLGRGNQPQHF
TGTGCCAGCAGTCTGGGCAGAGGGAATCAGCCCCAGCATTTT
>TRBV4-2|TRBJ2-4|NA|NA
CASSLGVRSKNIQYF
TGTGCCAGCAGCCTAGGGGTCCGGTCCAAAAACATTCAGTACTTC
>TRBV9|TRBJ2-1|NA|TRBD2
CASSTPKGLAGDSSYNEQFF
TGTGCCAGCAGCACGCCGAAGGGACTAGCGGGAGATAGCTCCTACAATGAGCAGTTCTTC
>TRBV7-9|TRBJ2-7|NA|NA
CASSPAGARAYEQYF
TGTGCCAGCAGCCCCGCCGGGGCACGCGCCTACGAGCAGTACTTC
>TRBV4-1|TRBJ2-7|NA|NA
CASSPLSGVSYEQYF
TGCGCCAGCAGCCCCCTTTCAGGGGTCTCCTACGAGCAGTACTTC
>TRBV5-1|TRBJ2-3|NA|NA
CASSFSARSSADTQYF
TGCGCCAGCAGCTTTTCCGCTAGATCCTCAGCCGATACGCAGTATTTT
>TRBV15|TRBJ2-1|NA|NA
CATSSLQEEAYNEQFF
TGTGCCACCAGCAGCCTCCAAGAGGAGGCCTACAATGAGCAGTTCTTC
>TRBV2|TRBJ2-7|NA|TRBD1
CASRLGQAPIEQYF
TGTGCCAGCAGGCTCGGACAGGCCCCAATTGAGCAGTACTTC
>TRBV6-6|TRBJ2-1|NA|NA
CASSRTTGLVRNEQFF
TGTGCCAGCAGTCGGACGACAGGCCTCGTTCGGAATGAGCAGTTCTTC
>TRBV2|TRBJ1-2|NA|TRBD1
CASSGGTGGIYGYTF
TGTGCCAGCAGTGGAGGGACAGGGGGAATTTATGGCTACACCTTC
>TRBV11-2|TRBJ1-2|NA|NA
CASRGNTNYGYTF
TGTGCCAGCAGAGGAAACACGAACTATGGCTACACCTTC
>TRBV7-3|TRBJ2-5|NA|TRBD2
CASSLTSGRNQETQYF
TGTGCCAGCAGCCTAACTAGCGGGAGGAACCAAGAGACCCAGTACTTC
>TRBV7-2|TRBJ2-3|NA|NA
CASSFSAGGFTDTQYF
TGTGCCAGCAGCTTTTCGGCGGGTGGGTTCACAGATACGCAGTATTTT
>TRBV27|TRBJ1-5|NA|NA
CASSFLRGTQPQHF
TGTGCCAGCAGTTTCCTTCGGGGGACCCAGCCCCAGCATTTT